This T cell receptor (beta chain) was captured in a study of response to subunit inactivated influenza vaccine. This clonotype appeared many times. Using its own MiXCR run on the RT-PCR reads, TCRdb lists one record per CDR3 protein. The repertoire holds about 570,000 distinct CDR3 sequences, with around 10% as singletons. The germline V gene has CDR1 MNHEY and CDR2 SVGEGT. Trimming shortened V by 4 bases and J by 14 bases, and 17 bases separated the two germline ends. This CDR3 has 12 residues. These data also formed part of another study, on T cells expressing NK-cell markers. That work contributes: TCR beta cDNA was generated via 5'RACE template switching incorporating UMIs. The study drew TCR beta repertoires from sorted CD3+CD56+NKG2C+, CD3+CD56+NKG2C- and CD3+CD56-NKG2C+ T cells. HCMV seropositivity marked most of the eight sequenced donors; one was seronegative.

The chain employs TRBV6-2 or TRBV6-3 and TRBJ1-2; no definite D call. The receptor comes from a man in his fifties or sixties who received an inactivated influenza vaccine. Sample: PBMCs from blood, taken on the day of vaccination. Here the CDR3 DNA reads TGTGCCAGCAGTTCGCAAAACAGACAAGGTACCTTC. Its protein product is CASSSQNRQGTF.